This TCR beta chain was profiled in a study of early T cells in non-severe SARS-CoV-2 infection. Per germline, CDR1 LNHDA and CDR2 SQIVND (reference sequence). CDR3 size: 13 residues. Losses at the gene ends were 3 bases for V and 7 bases for J; bases not matched to a gene: 1. One entry per CDR3 protein results from TCRdb running MiXCR on the 5' RACE reads. The repertoire includes about 64,000 distinct CDR3 sequences, 13% of them detected once, and around 3.9% sits in the top ten. This clonotype was seen a few times. This receptor was taken from an adult who was a healthcare worker with PCR-confirmed SARS-CoV-2 infection or an uninfected control (not recorded which). The specimen was whole blood. The V and J genes are TRBV19 and TRBJ2-1; TRBD1 matches 9 bases. The CDR3 here is CASSIGQGNEQFF. The CDR3 nucleotides are TGTGCCAGTAGTATCGGACAGGGGAATGAGCAGTTCTTC.